The 19 T cell receptor beta chains listed next were all sequenced from one sample in a study of blood T cell repertoires in COVID-19. Sequencing used immunoSEQ multiplex PCR; TCRdb keeps in-frame clones, though not all of them. The sample carries 300,000 or so clones, 89% recorded once. Specimen: peripheral blood. These receptors were taken from a man younger than 35 who had recovered from COVID-19.

The J gene is TRBJ1-1, the V gene TRBV27, with D unresolved. CDR1 MNHEY and CDR2 SMNVEV come from the germline V gene (reference sequence). Trimming removed 1 base from V and 5 bases from J, with 14 bases in between. The CDR3 is 15 amino acids. In DNA, the CDR3 is TGTGCCAGCAGTTTATATGAGGATTCGGGTACTGAAGCTTTCTTT. This encodes CASSLYEDSGTEAFF.

This clone was counted only a few times. The chain recombines TRBV5-1 with TRBJ1-6, with 9 bases matching TRBD1. Germline V gene lookup returns CDR1 SGHRS and CDR2 YFSETQ. The CDR3 has 15 amino acids. The junction had 3 bases not matched to a gene; V was cut back by 0 bases and J by 8 bases. CDR3 in amino acids: CASSLEHRGHSPLHF. CDR3 bases: TGCGCCAGCAGCTTGGAGCACAGGGGGCATTCACCCCTCCACTTT.

The chain links TRBV28 to TRBJ1-3, with D possibly being TRBD1 (5 bases). The CDR3 contains 17 residues. Trimming took off 5 bases at V and 5 bases at J, with 22 bases between the two ends. CDR1 is MDHEN, CDR2 SYDVKM, per germline. The CDR3 loop reads CASSSGAGNDGRNTIYF. The DNA of the CDR3 is TGTGCCAGCAGTAGTGGGGCAGGGAACGATGGCCGAAACACCATATATTTT.

The rearrangement links TRBV5-1 to TRBJ2-5; D possibly corresponds to TRBD1 (6 bases). The germline gives CDR1 SGHRS, CDR2 YFSETQ. Trimming pared 5 bases from V and 2 bases from J, leaving 10 bases between. This CDR3 is 13 amino acids long. CDR3 amino acids: CASRRDIQETQYF. The CDR3 region has the DNA TGCGCCAGCAGGAGGGACATTCAAGAGACCCAGTACTTC.

This clone was recorded once. The chain combines TRBV7-9 with TRBJ2-6; D possibly corresponds to TRBD1 (5 bases). Germline loops: CDR1 SEHNR, CDR2 FQNEAQ (reference sequence). This CDR3 has 16 amino acids. With 4 bases removed from V and 0 bases from J, the gap between germline ends came to 10 bases. CDR3 amino acids: CASSYPRDSGANVLTF. CDR3 DNA: TGTGCCAGCAGCTACCCCAGGGACTCTGGGGCCAACGTCCTGACTTTC.

The CDR3 spells CASSQVGGYEQYF. CDR3 DNA sequence: TGCGCCAGCAGCCAAGTAGGCGGTTACGAGCAGTACTTC. The chain uses TRBV4-1 and TRBJ2-7, with no clear D. The ends were cut back, 1 base at V and 4 bases at J, with 8 bases in the middle. The V gene's germline CDR1 is MGHRA and CDR2 YSYEKL. The CDR3 runs to 13 residues.

V usage is TRBV29-1 and J usage is TRBJ1-1, with a weak D call TRBD1 (5 bases). The CDR3 sequence is 10 residues long. Trimming removed 4 bases from V and 11 bases from J, with 11 bases in between. The germline V gene has CDR1 SQVTM and CDR2 ANQGSEA. The CDR3 sequence: CSVVGGVAFF. CDR3 bases: TGCAGCGTTGTCGGGGGGGTGGCTTTCTTT.

This chain joins TRBV2 and TRBJ1-2; maybe TRBD1 (5 bases). In germline, CDR1 is SNHLY, CDR2 FYNNEI. CDR3 length: 12 residues. Trimming shortened V by 7 bases and J by 8 bases, and 14 bases separated the two germline ends. In DNA form, the CDR3 reads TGTGCCAGCATGAACAGGTTGTACGGCTACACCTTC. It encodes CASMNRLYGYTF. Filled out from reference TRBV2 and TRBJ1-2, the complete variable domain reads EPEVTQTPSHQVTQMGQEVILRCVPISNHLYFYWYRQILGQKVEFLVSFYNNEISEKSEIFDDQFSVERPDGSNFTLKIRSTKLEDSAMYFCASMNRLYGYTFGSGTRLTVV.

The chain joins TRBV5-6 to TRBJ2-2, with D perhaps matching TRBD2 (6 bases). Germline values: CDR1 SGHDT, CDR2 YYEEEE. The length of the CDR3 is 15 residues. Trimming stripped 6 bases from V and 2 bases from J, with 14 bases between. The chain's CDR3 is CASTVTGGNTGELFF. In nucleotides, the CDR3 is TGTGCCAGCACCGTTACCGGGGGAAACACCGGGGAGCTGTTTTTT.

The chain couples TRBV2 to TRBJ2-1; 12 bases map to TRBD2. The CDR3 consists of 14 residues. The germline V gene encodes CDR1 SNHLY and CDR2 FYNNEI. Germline trimming cut 10 bases from V and 4 bases from J; bases unmatched to any gene: 5. CDR3 bases: TGTGCCACCCCCGGGACTAGCGGGTACAATGAGCAGTTCTTC. This translates into CATPGTSGYNEQFF. The whole variable domain, remainder taken from reference TRBV2 and TRBJ2-1, is EPEVTQTPSHQVTQMGQEVILRCVPISNHLYFYWYRQILGQKVEFLVSFYNNEISEKSEIFDDQFSVERPDGSNFTLKIRSTKLEDSAMYFCATPGTSGYNEQFFGPGTRLTVL.

The chain combines TRBV6-1 with TRBJ2-7; D is unresolved. This CDR3 contains 13 residues. Germline lookup yields CDR1 MNHNS and CDR2 SASEGT. Trimming shortened V by 0 bases and J by 4 bases, and 7 bases separated the two germline ends. The CDR3 protein is CASSEALVYEQYF. CDR3 nucleotide sequence: TGTGCCAGCAGTGAAGCCTTAGTTTACGAGCAGTACTTC.

The chain uses TRBV11-3 and TRBJ2-7; 11 bases align to TRBD2. The germline V gene encodes CDR1 SGHNT and CDR2 YENEEA. The CDR3 totals 17 residues. V dropped 0 bases and J dropped 4; count of bases not matched to a gene: 8. The CDR3 loop is CASSLDRASGRKYEQYF. The CDR3, as DNA: TGTGCCAGCAGCTTAGATAGGGCTAGCGGGAGGAAATACGAGCAGTACTTC.

This clone showed up just a few times. The J gene is TRBJ2-2, the V gene TRBV5-1; D uncertain. The germline V and J ends were trimmed by 4 bases and 7 bases, with 14 bases remaining between them. The CDR3 loop spans 14 amino acids. Germline V lookup: CDR1 SGHRS, CDR2 YFSETQ. The DNA of the CDR3 is TGCGCCAGCAGCCTGACCCTGGGCAGCGGGGAGCTGTTTTTT. As protein: CASSLTLGSGELFF.

V usage is TRBV29-1 and J usage is TRBJ2-7, with TRBD1 as a possible D gene (6 bases). Trimming stripped 4 bases from V and 5 bases from J, with 15 bases between. Germline CDR1 SQVTM, CDR2 ANQGSEA. The CDR3 has 13 amino acids. CDR3 amino acids: CSVVGQGKDEQYF. As DNA, the CDR3 is TGCAGCGTTGTAGGTCAGGGGAAGGACGAGCAGTACTTC.

The chain is built from TRBV2 and TRBJ1-2, with 8 nucleotides matching TRBD1. V gave up 7 bases and J gave up 6 bases; unmatched junction bases: 13. CDR3 length: 15 amino acids. Germline V lookup: CDR1 SNHLY, CDR2 FYNNEI. The CDR3 reads CASTQGGQGADGYTF. CDR3 nucleotide sequence: TGTGCCAGCACCCAGGGGGGGCAGGGGGCGGATGGCTACACCTTC. Complete variable domain (other parts from reference TRBV2 and TRBJ1-2): EPEVTQTPSHQVTQMGQEVILRCVPISNHLYFYWYRQILGQKVEFLVSFYNNEISEKSEIFDDQFSVERPDGSNFTLKIRSTKLEDSAMYFCASTQGGQGADGYTFGSGTRLTVV.

The chain is built from TRBV25-1 and TRBJ1-5, with TRBD1 matching over 10 bases. Trimming cost V 5 bases and J 6 bases; bases outside gene matches: 7. Germline V gene lookup returns CDR1 MGHDK and CDR2 SYGVNS. This CDR3 has 15 amino acids. The CDR3 protein is CASSPGQGQIQPQHF. As DNA, the CDR3 is TGTGCCAGCAGTCCGGGACAGGGGCAGATTCAGCCCCAGCATTTT.

The rearrangement links TRBV6-5 to TRBJ1-2; 7 nucleotides match TRBD1. V was clipped by 10 bases and J by 5 bases; unmatched bases: 16. Germline assignment: CDR1 MNHEY and CDR2 SVGAGI. This CDR3 has 15 residues. CDR3 DNA sequence: TGTGCCACCGCCCTCCACCGGGACAGCGGGTATGGCTACACCTTC. Translated, it gives CATALHRDSGYGYTF.

The chain carries TRBV6-6 and TRBJ1-5; D remains unclear. CDR3 length equals 15 residues. Germline V gene data show CDR1 as MNHNY and CDR2 as SVGAGI (reference sequence). Trimming removed 5 bases at V and 1 base at J, with 12 bases between. CDR3 amino acids: CASSPPAGSNQPQHF. The CDR3 coding sequence is TGTGCCAGCAGTCCCCCGGCGGGGAGCAATCAGCCCCAGCATTTT.

The rearrangement joins TRBV5-4 to TRBJ1-1; tentatively, D is TRBD1 (5 bases). Germline lookup yields CDR1 SGHNT and CDR2 YYREEE (reference sequence). The V gene lost 2 bases and the J gene lost 6 bases, with 14 bases spanning the gap. This CDR3 has 14 residues. In nucleotides, the CDR3 is TGTGCCAGCAGCTTTCCTGTAGTAGGGGCTGAAGCTTTCTTT. It translates to CASSFPVVGAEAFF.